These 32 T cell receptor beta chains came from one sample sequenced in a study of T cell repertoires in cytomegalovirus infection. TCRdb itself ran the reads through MiXCR, one entry per CDR3 protein. The repertoire consists of around 340,000 distinct CDR3 sequences, with 25% to 35% occurring once and the leading ten covering around 19%. These receptors have no known antigen. Sequencing used cultured PBMCs, obtained from culture after CMV antigen stimulation. The receptors come from a human donor in good health (CMV status not recorded). Some clones in this sample may be carry-over from other donors' samples.

The sample holds one count of this clonotype. J is TRBJ2-1 and V is TRBV19; D possibly uses TRBD1 or TRBD2 (5 bases each). The V gene's germline CDR1 is LNHDA and CDR2 SQIVND (reference sequence). The length of the CDR3 is 14 residues. V dropped 0 bases and J dropped 6 bases, with 9 bases sitting between them. DNA of the CDR3: TGTGCCAGTAGTATAGACAGGGCGGGCAATGAGCAGTTCTTC. Its translation is CASSIDRAGNEQFF.

This clonotype was counted only a few times. The V and J genes are TRBV20-1 and TRBJ2-1; D gene unclear. This CDR3 has 11 amino acids. Germline V gives CDR1 DFQATT, CDR2 SNEGSKA (reference sequence). The V gene lost 6 bases and the J gene lost 5 bases, with 8 bases spanning the gap. This CDR3 reads CSARFDNEQFF. Here the CDR3 DNA reads TGCAGTGCGAGATTTGACAATGAGCAGTTCTTC.

V is TRBV3-1 and J is TRBJ1-3; D not resolved. V was shortened by 0 bases and J by 3 bases, with 6 bases between the two germline ends. This CDR3 contains 14 residues. Germline V gene lookup returns CDR1 LGHDT and CDR2 YNNKEL (reference sequence). CDR3 protein: CASSQENRGNTIYF. The CDR3, as DNA: TGTGCCAGCAGCCAAGAAAACCGTGGAAACACCATATATTTT.

This clonotype has ten or more counts. The rearrangement joins TRBV7-8 to TRBJ2-7, with 9 bases aligning to TRBD2. This CDR3 has 14 amino acids. Germline V gene data show CDR1 as SGHVS and CDR2 as FQNEAQ. With V trimmed by 3 bases and J by 2 bases, 2 bases remained unmatched. Here the CDR3 DNA reads TGTGCCAGCAGCTTTAGCGGGAGCCCCTACGAGCAGTACTTC. Protein product: CASSFSGSPYEQYF.

A few counts support this clonotype. This chain links TRBV4-1 with TRBJ1-3; 8 positions agree with TRBD1. This CDR3 contains 16 residues. J lost 4 bases, V lost 3 bases, and 8 bases had no gene match. Per the germline V gene, CDR1 is MGHRA and CDR2 is YSYEKL. CDR3 amino acids: CASSQLAGQAGNTIYF. The CDR3, as DNA: TGCGCCAGCAGCCAGTTGGCGGGACAGGCAGGAAACACCATATATTTT.

The chain recombines TRBV12-5 with TRBJ2-2; D remains ambiguous. CDR1 and CDR2 (germline): LGHNT, FRNRAP. Trimming stripped 6 bases from V and 5 bases from J, with 16 bases between. The length of the CDR3 is 15 residues. The CDR3 is CASGPYGPSTGELFF. In DNA, the CDR3 is TGTGCTAGTGGCCCCTACGGGCCGTCGACCGGGGAGCTGTTTTTT.

The DNA of the CDR3 is TGTGCCAGCATCTTACTCGGGCAGGGAGGCACTGAAGCTTTCTTT. It translates to CASILLGQGGTEAFF. V usage is TRBV6-6 and J usage is TRBJ1-1; weak D call: TRBD1 (5 bases). The CDR3 runs to 15 residues. Germline lookup yields CDR1 MNHNY and CDR2 SVGAGI (reference sequence). V lost 7 bases to trimming and J lost 4 bases, with 19 bases between them.

The sample holds many counts of this clonotype. V and J are TRBV7-2 and TRBJ2-1, with D tentatively TRBD2 (5 bases). V lost 5 bases to trimming and J lost 3 bases, with 5 bases between them. The CDR3 has 12 residues. Germline V gives CDR1 SGHTA, CDR2 FQGNSA. This CDR3 is CASSRDYNEQFF. In DNA form, the CDR3 reads TGTGCCAGCAGCCGGGACTACAATGAGCAGTTCTTC.

The chain links TRBV7-6 to TRBJ2-5; D may correspond to TRBD1 or TRBD2 (5 bases each). This CDR3 has 13 residues. The ends were cut back, 3 bases at V and 5 bases at J, with 10 bases in the middle. Germline assignment: CDR1 SGHVS and CDR2 FNYEAQ. The CDR3 loop is CASSFGAIETQYF. The CDR3 coding sequence is TGTGCCAGCAGCTTCGGGGCGATTGAGACCCAGTACTTC.

This clonotype occurred a few times. This chain links TRBV18 with TRBJ1-1; tentative D call: TRBD1 (5 bases). V lost 4 bases to trimming and J lost 5 bases, with 14 bases between them. The CDR3 totals 14 residues. CDR1 KGHSH and CDR2 LQKENI come from the germline V gene. This chain's CDR3 is CASSLNDRGTEAFF. The CDR3, as DNA: TGTGCCAGCTCACTGAATGACCGGGGGACTGAAGCTTTCTTT.

The rearrangement uses TRBV27 and TRBJ2-7, with 9 bases aligning to TRBD2. CDR3 length: 14 amino acids. The V and J ends lost 4 bases and 2 bases, in that order; junction bases with no gene match: 3. Germline CDR1 and CDR2: MNHEY and SMNVEV (reference sequence). In nucleotides, the CDR3 is TGTGCCAGCAGTTCTAGCGGGAAGGCCTACGAGCAGTACTTC. Translating gives CASSSSGKAYEQYF.

This sequence joins TRBV3-1 and TRBJ1-1; D is possibly TRBD1 (6 bases). Germline CDR1 reads LGHDT; CDR2 reads YNNKEL (reference sequence). V dropped 4 bases and J dropped 3 bases, with 12 bases sitting between them. The CDR3 length is 14 residues. CDR3 in amino acids: CASSLRGVDTEAFF. DNA of the CDR3: TGTGCCAGCAGCCTCAGGGGCGTTGACACTGAAGCTTTCTTT.

This clonotype was seen a few times. V usage is TRBV20-1 and J usage is TRBJ2-1, with D perhaps matching TRBD1 or TRBD2 (5 bases each). Germline CDR1 reads DFQATT; CDR2 reads SNEGSKA (reference sequence). V lost 1 base and J lost 9, with 16 bases in between. The length of the CDR3 is 14 residues. The CDR3 region has the DNA TGCAGTGCTAGAGTGGCCAAACGGGACGGTGAGCAGTTCTTC. This translates into CSARVAKRDGEQFF.

The CDR3 DNA reads TGTGCCAGCAGTGTCCGGGACTTGGCGGCAGATACGCAGTATTTT. Translated: CASSVRDLAADTQYF. The chain combines TRBV28 with TRBJ2-3; possibly TRBD2 for D (6 bases). V shed 5 bases and J shed 4 bases, with 16 bases lying between them. Germline V gene lookup returns CDR1 MDHEN and CDR2 SYDVKM. CDR3 size: 15 residues.

This clonotype has a handful of counts. This chain links TRBV7-2 with TRBJ2-3; D is unclear. Trimming removed 1 base from V and 0 bases from J, with 14 bases in between. Per the germline V gene, CDR1 is SGHTA and CDR2 is FQGNSA. This CDR3 contains 17 residues. The CDR3 coding sequence is TGTGCCAGCAGCTTAGGAATTCGGGTGGCAAGCACAGATACGCAGTATTTT. It specifies CASSLGIRVASTDTQYF.

This clonotype showed up just a few times. The V call is TRBV6-5, the J call TRBJ1-2; 9 nucleotides agree with TRBD1. The CDR3 spans 15 residues. Germline assignment: CDR1 MNHEY and CDR2 SVGAGI. The V segment lost 6 bases and the J segment 4 bases; nucleotides outside the gene matches: 9. Written as DNA, the CDR3 is TGTGCCAGCAGGGTGACAGGGGGTCCTACCTATGGCTACACCTTC. Its translation: CASRVTGGPTYGYTF.

This clonotype has more than one count but fewer than ten. The chain combines TRBV7-8 with TRBJ2-1; TRBD2 aligns across 11 bases. The CDR3 sequence is 16 residues long. J gave up 3 bases and V 4 bases, and 5 bases lay outside the gene matches. Germline lookup yields CDR1 SGHVS and CDR2 FQNEAQ. CDR3 residues: CASSSRGTSGYNEQFF. The DNA of the CDR3 is TGTGCCAGCAGCTCTCGTGGGACTAGCGGCTACAATGAGCAGTTCTTC.

The chain carries TRBV20-1 and TRBJ2-3, with D perhaps assigned TRBD1 or TRBD2 (5 bases each). The CDR3 runs 15 residues. Germline V gene lookup returns CDR1 DFQATT and CDR2 SNEGSKA (reference sequence). V lost 2 bases, J lost 4 bases, and 16 bases lay in between. Here the CDR3 DNA reads TGCAGTGCTAGAAAGCCGGGGCGGCTTGCAGATACGCAGTATTTT. It encodes CSARKPGRLADTQYF.

The V and J genes are TRBV5-8 and TRBJ1-2; no reliable D call. Germline CDR1 reads SGHTS; CDR2 reads YDEGEE. V gave up 2 bases and J gave up 2 bases, with 10 bases separating them. This CDR3 spans 14 amino acids. The CDR3 nucleotides are TGTGCCAGCAGCTTCAACGGGCCGAACTATGGCTACACCTTC. Translation: CASSFNGPNYGYTF.

This chain links TRBV12-3 or TRBV12-4 with TRBJ2-7; possibly TRBD2 for D (5 bases). CDR3 size: 13 residues. The V end was cut by 7 bases, the J end by 2 bases, with 12 bases between. Here the CDR3 reads CASTLHGAYEQYF. CDR3 nucleotides: TGTGCCAGCACTCTACACGGGGCCTACGAGCAGTACTTC.

As DNA, the CDR3 is TGTGCCAGCAGCGTAGGGCCTGGGGAGACCCAGTACTTC. Protein: CASSVGPGETQYF. This chain links TRBV9 with TRBJ2-5, with D uncertain. The V end was cut by 0 bases, the J end by 5 bases, with 8 bases between. Germline loops: CDR1 SGDLS, CDR2 YYNGEE. This CDR3 spans 13 amino acids.

This clonotype was observed a single time. This chain uses TRBV28 with TRBJ2-1, with TRBD1 as a possible D gene (5 bases). V was trimmed by 4 bases and J by 4 bases, leaving 20 bases between them. The CDR3 contains 17 residues. Germline-derived CDR1 and CDR2 are MDHEN and SYDVKM. In DNA, the CDR3 is TGTGCCAGCAGTTCCTCTATAGAGACAGCCAGTTACAATGAGCAGTTCTTC. Residues: CASSSSIETASYNEQFF.

This clonotype was counted once. The genes are TRBV19 and TRBJ1-5; 8 bases agree with TRBD1. The CDR3 runs to 15 residues. Per the germline V gene, CDR1 is LNHDA and CDR2 is SQIVND (reference sequence). V lost 8 bases, J lost 0 bases, and 6 bases stayed unmatched. The CDR3 region has the DNA TGTGCCAGTGGACAGGGTGTTAATAGCAATCAGCCCCAGCATTTT. The encoded protein is CASGQGVNSNQPQHF.

The chain uses TRBV2 and TRBJ1-2, with 7 bases fitting TRBD1. CDR3 length: 14 residues. Germline CDR1 SNHLY, CDR2 FYNNEI. V trimming: 4 bases; J trimming: 4 bases; junction bases outside the gene matches: 6. CDR3 in amino acids: CASSGDRVIYGYTF. CDR3 DNA sequence: TGTGCCAGCAGTGGGGACAGAGTTATCTATGGCTACACCTTC.

The J gene is TRBJ1-1, the V gene TRBV7-2; D is unclear. The V end was cut by 8 bases, the J end by 0 bases, with 10 bases between. Germline V gene lookup returns CDR1 SGHTA and CDR2 FQGNSA. The CDR3 runs 13 residues. As DNA, the CDR3 is TGTGCCAGCGGCAAAATGATGAACACTGAAGCTTTCTTT. Its protein product is CASGKMMNTEAFF.

J is TRBJ1-1 and V is TRBV7-9; D is unresolved. Looked up from germline, CDR1 is SEHNR and CDR2 is FQNEAQ (reference sequence). The V end lost 1 base, the J end lost 3 bases, and 15 bases lay between the germline ends. The length of the CDR3 is 16 residues. CDR3 bases: TGTGCCAGCAGCTTAGTAGATGCGGTCGAGGACACTGAAGCTTTCTTT. This codes for CASSLVDAVEDTEAFF.

This clonotype was observed many times. V and J are TRBV6-1 and TRBJ1-2, with TRBD1 as a possible D gene (5 bases). Looked up from germline, CDR1 is MNHNS and CDR2 is SASEGT. V was cut by 6 bases and J by 6 bases, with 14 bases left in between. This CDR3 comprises 13 residues. Here the CDR3 reads CASRPPGGDGYTF. The CDR3 DNA is TGTGCCAGCAGACCCCCTGGGGGGGATGGCTACACCTTC.

In its sample, this clonotype was seen a few times. The V and J genes are TRBV4-2 and TRBJ1-3; D is unclear. This CDR3 has 19 residues. The germline CDR1 and CDR2 sequences are LGHNA and YNFKEQ. V was cut by 2 bases and J by 0 bases, with 20 bases left in between. CDR3 region: CASSQRSDSGFYSGNTIYF. The CDR3 bases are TGTGCCAGCAGCCAACGATCGGATAGTGGCTTCTACTCTGGAAACACCATATATTTT.

V and J are TRBV6-5 and TRBJ1-4; D is uncertain. CDR1 MNHEY and CDR2 SVGAGI come from the germline V gene. The CDR3 is made up of 14 amino acids. V lost 4 bases and J lost 1, with 7 bases in between. CDR3 coding DNA: TGTGCCAGCAGTTGGGGATTAACTAATGAAAAACTGTTTTTT. Translation: CASSWGLTNEKLFF.

This chain links TRBV19 with TRBJ1-4, with 8 bases lining up with TRBD1. The germline CDR1 and CDR2 sequences are LNHDA and SQIVND (reference sequence). The V segment lost 6 bases and the J segment 8 bases; nucleotides outside the gene matches: 8. The CDR3 loop spans 14 amino acids. The CDR3 spells CASSPDRGKEKLFF. Here the CDR3 DNA reads TGTGCCAGTAGCCCCGACAGGGGAAAAGAAAAACTGTTTTTT.

DNA for the CDR3: TGCAGTGCTGTAGACAGATTCCAAGAGACCCAGTACTTC. Encoded protein: CSAVDRFQETQYF. The genes are TRBV20-1 and TRBJ2-5; TRBD1 might be the D (5 bases). V was clipped by 5 bases and J by 1 base, with 11 bases between them. CDR1 is DFQATT and CDR2 is SNEGSKA in the germline V gene (reference sequence). The CDR3 totals 13 residues.

The genes are TRBV28 and TRBJ1-5; no clear D gene. Trimming removed 4 bases at V and 0 bases at J, with 7 bases between. The CDR3 runs to 14 residues. Germline V gives CDR1 MDHEN, CDR2 SYDVKM. The CDR3 region has the DNA TGTGCCAGCAGTTGGGGAGTTAGCAATCAGCCCCAGCATTTT. Its protein product is CASSWGVSNQPQHF.